Sequencing of this T cell receptor beta chain was carried out in a study of T cell responses to AZD1222 COVID-19 vaccine. Study results and limitations: It was only after the peak T cell response that any repertoires were sampled. The donor group comprised mostly white British people and more females; the analysis possibly underestimated clonal diversity.

Concerning this clone: Antigen unknown.

Sequencing was performed with immunoSEQ multiplex PCR; in TCRdb, only in-frame clones are kept and a portion is missing. The sample lists some 150,000 clones, 80% to 90% occurring once. From germline, CDR1 is SGHTA and CDR2 FQGNSA. The junction had 7 bases not matched to a gene; V was cut back by 6 bases and J by 2 bases. The CDR3 spans 15 residues. The sequence was obtained from an adult in good health. V is TRBV7-2 and J is TRBJ2-7; 10 bases agree with TRBD2. The sample consisted of peripheral blood, taken on day 0 of MenACWY control vaccination. CDR3 in DNA: TGTGCCAGCAGGCCTAGCGGGAGAGGAACCTACGAGCAGTACTTC. Protein product: CASRPSGRGTYEQYF.